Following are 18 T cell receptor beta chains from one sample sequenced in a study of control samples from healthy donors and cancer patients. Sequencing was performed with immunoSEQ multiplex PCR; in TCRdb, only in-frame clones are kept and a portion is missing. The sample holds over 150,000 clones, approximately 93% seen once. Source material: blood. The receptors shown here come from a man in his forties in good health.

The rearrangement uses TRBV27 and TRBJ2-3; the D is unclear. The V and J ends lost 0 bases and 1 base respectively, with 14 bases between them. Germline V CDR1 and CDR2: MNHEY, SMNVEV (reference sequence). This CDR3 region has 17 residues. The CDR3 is CASSLSGRNRGTDTQYF. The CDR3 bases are TGTGCCAGCAGTTTATCGGGAAGGAACCGGGGCACAGATACGCAGTATTTT.

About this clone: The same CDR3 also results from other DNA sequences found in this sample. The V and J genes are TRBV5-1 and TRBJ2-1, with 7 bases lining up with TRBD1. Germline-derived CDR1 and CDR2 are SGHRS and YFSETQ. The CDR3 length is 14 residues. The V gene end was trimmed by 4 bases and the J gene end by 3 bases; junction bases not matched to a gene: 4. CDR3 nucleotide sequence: TGCGCCAGCAGCAGCGCAGGGGGCTACAATGAGCAGTTCTTC. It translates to CASSSAGGYNEQFF.

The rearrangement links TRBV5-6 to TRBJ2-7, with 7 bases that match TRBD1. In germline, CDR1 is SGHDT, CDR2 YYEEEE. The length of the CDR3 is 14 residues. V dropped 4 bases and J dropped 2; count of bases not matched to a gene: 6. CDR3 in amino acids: CASSPRDSPYEQYF. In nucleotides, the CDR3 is TGTGCCAGCAGCCCCCGGGACAGCCCCTACGAGCAGTACTTC. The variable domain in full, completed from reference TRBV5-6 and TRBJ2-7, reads DAGVTQSPTHLIKTRGQQVTLRCSPKSGHDTVSWYQQALGQGPQFIFQYYEEEERQRGNFPDRFSGHQFPNYSSELNVNALLLGDSALYLCASSPRDSPYEQYFGPGTRLTVT.

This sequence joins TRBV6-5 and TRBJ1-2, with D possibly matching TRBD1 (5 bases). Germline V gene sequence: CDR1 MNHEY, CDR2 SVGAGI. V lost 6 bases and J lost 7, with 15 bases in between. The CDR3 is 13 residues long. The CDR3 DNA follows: TGTGCCAGCAGCCCGGGACCCAGGCTTGGCTACACCTTC. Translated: CASSPGPRLGYTF.

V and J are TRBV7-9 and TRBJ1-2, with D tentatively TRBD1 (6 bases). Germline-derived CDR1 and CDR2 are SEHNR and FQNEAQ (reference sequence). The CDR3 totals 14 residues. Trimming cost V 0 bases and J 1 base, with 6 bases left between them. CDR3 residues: CASSLAGHNYGYTF. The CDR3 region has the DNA TGTGCCAGCAGCTTAGCGGGACATAACTATGGCTACACCTTC.

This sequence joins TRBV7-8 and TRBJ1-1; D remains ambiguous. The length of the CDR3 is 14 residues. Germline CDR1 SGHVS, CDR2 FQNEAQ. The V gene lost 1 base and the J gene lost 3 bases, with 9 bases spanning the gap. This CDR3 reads CASSLDEVYTEAFF. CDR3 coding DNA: TGTGCCAGCAGCTTAGACGAGGTCTACACTGAAGCTTTCTTT. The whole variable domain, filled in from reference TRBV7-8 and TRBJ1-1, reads GAGVSQSPRYKVAKRGQDVALRCDPISGHVSLFWYQQALGQGPEFLTYFQNEAQLDKSGLPSDRFFAERPEGSVSTLKIQRTQQEDSAVYLCASSLDEVYTEAFFGQGTRLTVV.

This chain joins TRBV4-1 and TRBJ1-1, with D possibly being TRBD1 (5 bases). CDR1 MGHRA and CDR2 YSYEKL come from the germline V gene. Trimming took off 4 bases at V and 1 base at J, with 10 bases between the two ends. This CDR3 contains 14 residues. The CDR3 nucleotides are TGCGCCAGCAGCCCGCTAACAGGGAACACTGAAGCTTTCTTT. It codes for CASSPLTGNTEAFF.

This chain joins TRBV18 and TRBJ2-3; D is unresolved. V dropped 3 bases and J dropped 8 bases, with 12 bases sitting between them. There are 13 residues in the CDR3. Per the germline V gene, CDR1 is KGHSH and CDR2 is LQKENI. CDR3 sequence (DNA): TGTGCCAGCTCACCCGACCCAAGGGCTACGCAGTATTTT. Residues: CASSPDPRATQYF.

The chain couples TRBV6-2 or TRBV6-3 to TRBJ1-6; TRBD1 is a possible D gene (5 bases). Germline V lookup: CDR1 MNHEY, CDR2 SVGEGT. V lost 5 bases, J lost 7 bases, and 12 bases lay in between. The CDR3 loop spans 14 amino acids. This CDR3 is CASSPGMANSPLHF. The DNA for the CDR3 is TGTGCCAGCAGTCCAGGGATGGCAAATTCACCCCTCCACTTT.

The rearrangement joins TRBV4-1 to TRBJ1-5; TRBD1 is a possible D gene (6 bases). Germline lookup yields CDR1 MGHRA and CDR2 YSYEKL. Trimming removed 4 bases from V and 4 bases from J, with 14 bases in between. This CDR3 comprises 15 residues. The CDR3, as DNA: TGCGCCAGCAGCCTACAAGGGGGGGAAAATCAGCCCCAGCATTTT. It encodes CASSLQGGENQPQHF.

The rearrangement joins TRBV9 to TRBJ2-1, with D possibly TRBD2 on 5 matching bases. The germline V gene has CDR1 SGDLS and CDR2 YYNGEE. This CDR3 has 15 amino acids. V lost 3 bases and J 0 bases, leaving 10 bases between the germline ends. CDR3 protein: CASSASGSSYNEQFF. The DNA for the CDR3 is TGTGCCAGCAGCGCCTCGGGGAGCTCCTACAATGAGCAGTTCTTC.

The CDR3 DNA reads TGTGCCAGCAGCTCCAGCGCGGGGGCGGTCGAGCAGTACTTC. Protein sequence: CASSSSAGAVEQYF. The V and J genes are TRBV11-3 and TRBJ2-7, with a tentative D call TRBD2 (7 bases). This CDR3 region has 14 residues. Germline lookup yields CDR1 SGHNT and CDR2 YENEEA. The ends were cut back, 4 bases at V and 6 bases at J, with 16 bases in the middle.

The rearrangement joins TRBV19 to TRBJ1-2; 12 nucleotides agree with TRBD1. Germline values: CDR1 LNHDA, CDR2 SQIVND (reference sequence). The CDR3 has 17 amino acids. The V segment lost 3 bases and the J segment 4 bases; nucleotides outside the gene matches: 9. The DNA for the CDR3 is TGTGCCAGTAGTATGGATGGGACAGGGGGCCCCCTCTATGGCTACACCTTC. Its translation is CASSMDGTGGPLYGYTF.

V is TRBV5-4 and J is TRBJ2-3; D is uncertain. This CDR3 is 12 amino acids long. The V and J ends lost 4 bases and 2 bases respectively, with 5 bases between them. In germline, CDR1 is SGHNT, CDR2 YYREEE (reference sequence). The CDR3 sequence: CASSRNTDTQYF. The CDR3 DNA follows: TGTGCCAGCAGCCGAAACACAGATACGCAGTATTTT.

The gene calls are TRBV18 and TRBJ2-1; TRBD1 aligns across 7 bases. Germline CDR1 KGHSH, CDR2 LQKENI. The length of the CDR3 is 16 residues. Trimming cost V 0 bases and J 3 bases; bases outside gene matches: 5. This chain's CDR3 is CASSPPERGLYNEQFF. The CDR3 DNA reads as TGTGCCAGCTCACCACCCGAAAGGGGGCTCTACAATGAGCAGTTCTTC. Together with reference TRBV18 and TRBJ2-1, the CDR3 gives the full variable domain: NAGVMQNPRHLVRRRGQEARLRCSPMKGHSHVYWYRQLPEEGLKFMVYLQKENIIDESGMPKERFSAEFPKEGPSILRIQQVVRGDSAAYFCASSPPERGLYNEQFFGPGTRLTVL.

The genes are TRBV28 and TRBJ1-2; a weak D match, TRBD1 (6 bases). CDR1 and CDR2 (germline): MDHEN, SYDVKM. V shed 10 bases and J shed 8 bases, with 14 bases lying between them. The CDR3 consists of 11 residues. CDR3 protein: CATRGGPGYTF. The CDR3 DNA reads TGTGCCACAAGGGGGGGGCCCGGCTACACCTTC.

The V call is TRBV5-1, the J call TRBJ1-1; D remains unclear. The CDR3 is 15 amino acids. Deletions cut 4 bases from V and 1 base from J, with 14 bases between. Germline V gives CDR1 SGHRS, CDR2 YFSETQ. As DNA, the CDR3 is TGCGCCAGCAGCACCCGGACGGGAGGGAACACTGAAGCTTTCTTT. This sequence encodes CASSTRTGGNTEAFF.

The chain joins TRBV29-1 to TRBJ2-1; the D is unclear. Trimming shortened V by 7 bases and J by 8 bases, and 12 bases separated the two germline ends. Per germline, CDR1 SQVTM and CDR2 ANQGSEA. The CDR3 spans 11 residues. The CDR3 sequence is CSGSSSHEQFF. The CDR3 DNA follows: TGCAGCGGTTCCAGTTCCCATGAGCAGTTCTTC.